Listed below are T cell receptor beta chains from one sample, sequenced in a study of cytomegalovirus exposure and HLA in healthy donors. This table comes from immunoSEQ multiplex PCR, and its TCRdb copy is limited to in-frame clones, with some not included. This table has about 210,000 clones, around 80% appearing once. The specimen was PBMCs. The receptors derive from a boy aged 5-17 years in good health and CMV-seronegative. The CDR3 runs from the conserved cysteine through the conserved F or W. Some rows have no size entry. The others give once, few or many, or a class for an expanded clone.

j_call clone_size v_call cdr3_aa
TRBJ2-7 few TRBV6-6 CASSYLGQGTYEQYF
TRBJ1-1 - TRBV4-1 CASSQDVGTEAFF
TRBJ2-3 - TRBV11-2 CASSAEAATQYF
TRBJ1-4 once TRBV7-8 CASIPGQGALSTNEKLFF
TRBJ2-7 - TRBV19 CASSMTSGTTYEQYF
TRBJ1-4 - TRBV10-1 CASSDQPRGKLFF
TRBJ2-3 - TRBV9 CASSLPPTDTQYF
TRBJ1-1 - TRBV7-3 CASSLFSRGNTEAFF
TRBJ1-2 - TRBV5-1 CASSFPEGGYTF
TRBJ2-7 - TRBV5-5 CASSLGGLVRGGDEQYF
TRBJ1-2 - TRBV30 CASPRGGPGYGYTF
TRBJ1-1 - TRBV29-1 CSVDRQGAGNTEAFF
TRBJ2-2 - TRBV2 CASNNPFRDTGELFF
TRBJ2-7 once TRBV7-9 CASSGWGSSGSEQYF
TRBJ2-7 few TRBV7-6 CASSLKPRDLAGVYF
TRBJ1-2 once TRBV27 CASRRREEYYGYTF
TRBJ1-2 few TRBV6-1 CASTGHPSNYGYTF
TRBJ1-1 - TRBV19 CASSPTRQGRTEAFF
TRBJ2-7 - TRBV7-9 CASSLTRGQSYEQYF
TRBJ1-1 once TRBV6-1 CASSEIRGLNTEAFF
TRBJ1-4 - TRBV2 CASSIDRGQGKLFF
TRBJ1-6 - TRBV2 CASQLEGGSPLHF
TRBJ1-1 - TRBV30 CAWSVQVTEAFF
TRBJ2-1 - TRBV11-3 CASSWTSGRRDNEQFF
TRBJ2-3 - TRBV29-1 CSAGGQITDTQYF